Presented here are 27 T cell receptor beta chains from one specimen sequenced in a study of blood T cells in healthy people across ages (dated by TCRdb to the mid-2010s). Libraries were made using 5' RACE. Sequencer: Illumina HiSeq 2500. A second about 7 to 12 cycle PCR used a sample-barcoded 5' primer and a J-beta primer mix. TCRdb took the public reads, trimmed them with fastp at Q25, ran MiXCR for clone calling and kept in-frame beta chains. Rows with one shared CDR3 protein collapse into an entry with the most common genes and DNA. For this sample the table gives over a million distinct CDR3 sequences, of which under 30% were detected only once. The top ten hold approximately 0.7% of the sample. The sample was also reused in another study, on T cells of mothers and their children.

Sequenced sample: blood. All receptors come from a girl aged 2 to 9 in good health.

Here the CDR3 reads CSARRYLNEKLFF. The CDR3 nucleotides are TGCAGTGCTAGACGGTACCTTAATGAAAAACTGTTTTTT. The V and J genes are TRBV20-1 and TRBJ1-4; D unresolved. Looked up from germline, CDR1 is DFQATT and CDR2 is SNEGSKA (reference sequence). The germline V and J ends were trimmed by 2 bases and 4 bases, with 8 bases remaining between them. CDR3 length: 13 amino acids.

This clonotype was recorded at least ten times. J is TRBJ2-1 and V is TRBV5-6; 11 bases align to TRBD2. The trim removed 2 bases at V and 7 bases at J, leaving 5 bases unmatched. CDR3 length: 15 amino acids. CDR1 and CDR2 (germline): SGHDT, YYEEEE. The CDR3 region is CASSLIAGGRNEQFF. For the CDR3, the DNA is TGTGCCAGCAGCTTAATAGCGGGGGGGCGGAATGAGCAGTTCTTC.

This rearrangement joins TRBV9 to TRBJ2-5, with D unresolved. Germline loops: CDR1 SGDLS, CDR2 YYNGEE. CDR3 length: 13 amino acids. Trimming removed 2 bases from V and 3 bases from J, with 8 bases in between. The CDR3 DNA reads TGTGCCAGCAGCGTGCCTAACGAAGAGACCCAGTACTTC. It encodes CASSVPNEETQYF.

The V and J genes are TRBV29-1 and TRBJ2-1; no clear D. V lost 5 bases to trimming and J lost 0 bases, with 20 bases between them. The length of the CDR3 is 17 residues. Germline V gene lookup returns CDR1 SQVTM and CDR2 ANQGSEA. CDR3 DNA: TGCAGCGTTCGGCCAAGCACTATCTACAGCTCCTACAATGAGCAGTTCTTC. Translating it yields CSVRPSTIYSSYNEQFF.

The rearrangement uses TRBV3-1 and TRBJ1-2; TRBD1 matches 9 bases. Losses at the gene ends were 2 bases for V and 8 bases for J; bases not matched to a gene: 12. The CDR3 sequence is 16 residues long. Looked up from germline, CDR1 is LGHDT and CDR2 is YNNKEL (reference sequence). CDR3 amino acids: CASSQRDRTGALGYTF. CDR3 in DNA: TGTGCCAGCAGCCAAAGGGATAGGACAGGGGCTTTGGGCTACACCTTC.

The chain couples TRBV7-2 to TRBJ2-5, with D possibly being TRBD1 or TRBD2 (6 bases each). The last part of the DNA fits TRBJ2-1 better; the J call may be wrong. This CDR3 region has 17 residues. CDR1 and CDR2 from the germline V gene are SGHTA and FQGNSA. The CDR3 reads CASSSPGARGGYNEQFF. CDR3 bases: TGTGCCAGCAGCTCGCCGGGGGCCAGGGGTGGGTACAATGAGCAGTTCTTC.

To note about this clonotype: One junction end does not reproduce the germline sequence, and a read error may be involved. CDR3 DNA sequence: TGCAGTGCCTCCAGACAGGGGGGGTTCTTC. Its translation: CSASRQGGFF. V is TRBV20-1 and J is TRBJ2-5, with TRBD1 matching 9 bases. Germline CDR1 is DFQATT and CDR2 is SNEGSKA (reference sequence). This CDR3 has 10 residues.

This sequence joins TRBV7-8 and TRBJ2-5; D may be TRBD1 or TRBD2 (5 bases each). CDR1 SGHVS and CDR2 FQNEAQ come from the germline V gene. V gave up 2 bases and J gave up 4 bases, with 14 bases separating them. The CDR3 extends over 15 amino acids. The CDR3 DNA sequence: TGTGCCAGCAGCTTAATAGGGACGGGTGTAGAGACCCAGTACTTC. Its translation is CASSLIGTGVETQYF.

V is TRBV10-3 and J is TRBJ2-5; 7 bases map to TRBD1. The CDR3 consists of 13 residues. V shed 8 bases and J 2 bases; nucleotides not matched to a gene: 5. Germline CDR1 ENHRY, CDR2 SYGVKD. CDR3 region: CAIQGGLQETQYF. CDR3 in DNA: TGTGCCATCCAAGGGGGCTTACAAGAGACCCAGTACTTC.

V is TRBV6-2 or TRBV6-3 and J is TRBJ2-5; D gene ambiguous. The last part of the DNA fits TRBJ2-1 better; the J call may be wrong. Germline loops: CDR1 MNHEY, CDR2 SVGEGT. This CDR3 has 11 amino acids. CDR3 coding DNA: TGTGCCAGCAGTTACACGGAGGAGCAGTTCTTC. Amino acids: CASSYTEEQFF.

This sequence joins TRBV7-2 and TRBJ2-7; D remains ambiguous. This CDR3 is 15 amino acids long. V gave up 3 bases and J gave up 0 bases, with 12 bases separating them. Per the germline V gene, CDR1 is SGHTA and CDR2 is FQGNSA. CDR3 nucleotides: TGTGCCAGCAGCTTGGTCGGGCCAAGCTCCTACGAGCAGTACTTC. Translated, it gives CASSLVGPSSYEQYF. Full variable domain (outside the CDR3, taken from reference TRBV7-2 and TRBJ2-7): GAGVSQSPSNKVTEKGKDVELRCDPISGHTALYWYRQSLGQGLEFLIYFQGNSAPDKSGLPSDRFSAERTGGSVSTLTIQRTQQEDSAVYLCASSLVGPSSYEQYFGPGTRLTVT.

This rearrangement joins TRBV7-9 to TRBJ1-4; tentative D call: TRBD1 (6 bases). The germline V gene has CDR1 SEHNR and CDR2 FQNEAQ (reference sequence). CDR3 size: 15 residues. V gave up 3 bases and J gave up 4 bases, with 12 bases separating them. The CDR3 bases are TGTGCCAGCAGCTTCCGGGGGCCCGGTAATGAAAAACTGTTTTTT. It yields the protein CASSFRGPGNEKLFF.

This clonotype was recorded a few times. The chain recombines TRBV18 with TRBJ1-5; D not certain. The CDR3 covers 14 residues. The germline V and J ends were trimmed by 4 bases and 3 bases, with 10 bases remaining between them. Germline CDR1 and CDR2: KGHSH and LQKENI. CDR3: CASSLLENNQPQHF. As DNA, the CDR3 is TGTGCCAGCTCACTCTTGGAAAACAATCAGCCCCAGCATTTT.

The V and J genes are TRBV12-3 or TRBV12-4 and TRBJ2-1; 15 bases are a match to TRBD2. V was clipped by 9 bases and J by 8 bases; unmatched bases: 5. The CDR3 contains 14 residues. The CDR3 sequence: CASTGLAGGDEQFF. CDR3 DNA sequence: TGTGCCAGTACGGGACTAGCGGGAGGCGATGAGCAGTTCTTC.

CDR3 in amino acids: CATLMTISGNTIYF. CDR3 DNA: TGTGCCACCTTAATGACTATCTCTGGAAACACCATATATTTT. The chain employs TRBV7-9 and TRBJ1-3, with D unclear. Germline V lookup: CDR1 SEHNR, CDR2 FQNEAQ (reference sequence). With 10 bases removed from V and 0 bases from J, the gap between germline ends came to 13 bases. This CDR3 is built from 14 residues.

This clonotype has a handful of counts. This rearrangement joins TRBV13 to TRBJ2-3; the D is unclear. V was pared by 1 base and J by 0 bases, with 8 bases between. The germline CDR1 and CDR2 sequences are PRHDT and FYEKMQ (reference sequence). The CDR3 sequence is 15 residues long. The CDR3 loop reads CASSLALVSTDTQYF. The CDR3 DNA is TGTGCCAGCAGCTTAGCCTTGGTGAGCACAGATACGCAGTATTTT.

This clonotype occurred a few times. This chain uses TRBV11-3 with TRBJ2-7; D is unresolved. Germline V gene sequence: CDR1 SGHNT, CDR2 YENEEA. The CDR3 runs to 14 residues. The V end lost 4 bases, the J end lost 1 base, and 11 bases lay between the germline ends. The CDR3 sequence is CASSSSSKSYEQYF. The DNA for the CDR3 is TGTGCCAGCAGCTCTAGTTCCAAATCCTACGAGCAGTACTTC.

The gene calls are TRBV4-2 and TRBJ2-5; D unclear. Germline assignment: CDR1 LGHNA and CDR2 YNFKEQ. Trimming shortened V by 4 bases and J by 3 bases, and 15 bases separated the two germline ends. This CDR3 has 15 amino acids. The CDR3 sequence is CASSLDGSHKETQYF. The CDR3 region has the DNA TGTGCCAGCAGCCTCGACGGTAGCCACAAAGAGACCCAGTACTTC.

J is TRBJ2-1 and V is TRBV7-9, with D possibly matching TRBD1 (7 bases). The CDR3 has 13 amino acids. The V end lost 1 base, the J end lost 8 bases, and 9 bases lay between the germline ends. Germline CDR1 and CDR2: SEHNR and FQNEAQ (reference sequence). The CDR3 DNA reads TGTGCCAGCAGCTTAGGCGGGACAGATGAGCAGTTCTTC. This encodes CASSLGGTDEQFF. The entire variable domain, with the rest obtained from reference TRBV7-9 and TRBJ2-1, is as follows: DTGVSQNPRHKITKRGQNVTFRCDPISEHNRLYWYRQTLGQGPEFLTYFQNEAQLEKSRLLSDRFSAERPKGSFSTLEIQRTEQGDSAMYLCASSLGGTDEQFFGPGTRLTVL.

The chain uses TRBV27 and TRBJ2-2, with no clear D. Germline CDR1 and CDR2: MNHEY and SMNVEV (reference sequence). This CDR3 spans 16 amino acids. V lost 8 bases, J lost 4 bases, and 20 bases lay in between. The CDR3 is CASVPVGPVGTGELFF. Here the CDR3 DNA reads TGTGCCAGCGTTCCGGTCGGGCCAGTGGGCACCGGGGAGCTGTTTTTT.

This clonotype turned up a few times. The chain recombines TRBV12-3 or TRBV12-4 with TRBJ2-2; 10 bases line up with TRBD2. There are 16 residues in the CDR3. Trimming cost V 5 bases and J 0 bases; bases outside gene matches: 3. The CDR3 reads CASSLLAGTNTGELFF. The CDR3 coding sequence is TGTGCCAGCAGTCTACTAGCGGGGACGAACACCGGGGAGCTGTTTTTT.

This clonotype turned up a few times. The V and J genes are TRBV20-1 and TRBJ2-2, with 9 bases matching TRBD2. The CDR3 is 15 amino acids. The trim removed 3 bases at V and 8 bases at J, leaving 10 bases unmatched. Germline V gene lookup returns CDR1 DFQATT and CDR2 SNEGSKA (reference sequence). The CDR3 sequence is CSASIAGAFSGELFF. The CDR3 DNA follows: TGCAGTGCTAGCATAGCGGGGGCGTTTTCGGGGGAGCTGTTTTTT.

The chain employs TRBV7-9 and TRBJ1-4; no definite D call. The CDR3 loop spans 15 amino acids. The germline gives CDR1 SEHNR, CDR2 FQNEAQ (reference sequence). Trimming removed 1 base at V and 2 bases at J, with 8 bases between. The CDR3 DNA is TGTGCCAGCAGCTTAGTTCTGGGGACTAATGAAAAACTGTTTTTT. Encoded protein: CASSLVLGTNEKLFF. The full variable domain, rest sourced from reference TRBV7-9 and TRBJ1-4, is DTGVSQNPRHKITKRGQNVTFRCDPISEHNRLYWYRQTLGQGPEFLTYFQNEAQLEKSRLLSDRFSAERPKGSFSTLEIQRTEQGDSAMYLCASSLVLGTNEKLFFGSGTQLSVL.

This clonotype has only a few counts. In nucleotides, the CDR3 is TGTGCCAGCAGCTTAGCCCGTACGGGAGCCTACAATGAGCAGTTCTTC. Protein: CASSLARTGAYNEQFF. The chain links TRBV7-2 to TRBJ2-5, with a weak D call TRBD2 (6 bases). The closer fit of TRBJ2-1 to the DNA end suggests the J call may be wrong. Germline-derived CDR1 and CDR2 are SGHTA and FQGNSA. This CDR3 has 16 amino acids.

This clonotype was seen a handful of times. The CDR3 reads CASSLWGLENEQFF. The CDR3 DNA reads as TGCGCCAGCAGCTTGTGGGGTTTGGAAAATGAGCAGTTCTTC. V and J are TRBV5-1 and TRBJ2-1, with D hard to call. V lost 1 base and J lost 7, with 12 bases in between. This CDR3 contains 14 residues. Germline CDR1 SGHRS, CDR2 YFSETQ.

The V gene is TRBV7-6, the J gene TRBJ2-1, with a possible D match to TRBD2 (6 bases). V lost 1 base and J 10 bases, leaving 26 bases between the germline ends. The CDR3 runs to 18 residues. From germline, CDR1 is SGHVS and CDR2 FNYEAQ. Here the CDR3 DNA reads TGTGCCAGCAGCTTAGGTGACAACCGATGGAACAACCGGGGGGAGCAGTTCTTC. Residues: CASSLGDNRWNNRGEQFF.

CDR3 in DNA: TGTGCCAGCAGCCAAGGACAGGGATCCTATGGCTACACCTTC. Protein: CASSQGQGSYGYTF. This chain connects TRBV7-3 to TRBJ1-2, with TRBD1 identical over 8 bases. CDR1 and CDR2 (germline): SGHTA, FQGTGA. V was pared by 5 bases and J by 4 bases, with 6 bases of the junction left unmatched. The CDR3 runs 14 residues.